Here is one TCR beta chain with its context. Only in-frame clones appear in the TCRdb table, and some are missing; sequencing was by immunoSEQ multiplex PCR. Of about 190,000 clones in the sample, less than 85% were seen once. CDR1 SGHRS and CDR2 YFSETQ come from the germline V gene. V trimming: 4 bases; J trimming: 0 bases; junction bases outside the gene matches: 3. CDR3 length: 16 amino acids. This record belongs to a study of blood T cell repertoires in COVID-19. The sample was peripheral blood. This TCR came from a man aged 50 to 59 who had recovered from COVID-19. This sequence joins TRBV5-1 and TRBJ2-3; 12 bases are shared with TRBD2. The CDR3 nucleotides read TGCGCCAGCAGCCACGGGACTAGCGGGAGCACAGATACGCAGTATTTT. This sequence encodes CASSHGTSGSTDTQYF. Looking up the rest from reference TRBV5-1 and TRBJ2-3 gives the full variable domain: KAGVTQTPRYLIKTRGQQVTLSCSPISGHRSVSWYQQTPGQGLQFLFEYFSETQRNKGNFPGRFSGRQFSNSRSEMNVSTLELGDSALYLCASSHGTSGSTDTQYFGPGTRLTVL.